Below are 13 T cell receptor beta chains sequenced from a single sample in a study of T cell responses to AZD1222 COVID-19 vaccine. Clones were read by immunoSEQ multiplex PCR, and TCRdb kept only the in-frame ones, dropping some. The sample yields about 84,000 clones, around nine tenths seen once. Sequences were derived from peripheral blood, sampled 28 days after the second AZD1222 dose. These receptors originate from an adult who received the AZD1222 COVID-19 vaccine.

This clone showed up just a few times. The J gene is TRBJ1-3, the V gene TRBV6-5; 7 positions agree with TRBD1. The CDR3 consists of 15 residues. V gave up 6 bases and J gave up 4 bases; unmatched junction bases: 9. Germline lookup yields CDR1 MNHEY and CDR2 SVGAGI. The CDR3 sequence: CASRLSTGIGNTIYF. DNA for the CDR3: TGTGCCAGCAGATTGTCGACAGGGATAGGAAACACCATATATTTT.

As to this clone: The same CDR3 can be traced to other DNA sequences in this sample. J is TRBJ2-7 and V is TRBV19; 11 nucleotides agree with TRBD2. Looked up from germline, CDR1 is LNHDA and CDR2 is SQIVND (reference sequence). The CDR3 loop spans 15 amino acids. V shed 2 bases and J 0 bases; nucleotides not matched to a gene: 0. The CDR3 spells CASSILAGGSYEQYF. In DNA, the CDR3 is TGTGCCAGTAGTATACTAGCGGGGGGCTCCTACGAGCAGTACTTC.

The J gene is TRBJ2-7, the V gene TRBV5-8; D is unclear. The V gene lost 0 bases and the J gene lost 1 base, with 8 bases spanning the gap. This CDR3 has 14 amino acids. The germline CDR1 and CDR2 sequences are SGHTS and YDEGEE. In nucleotides, the CDR3 is TGTGCCAGCAGCTTGGGTTGGGGTTCCTACGAGCAGTACTTC. Its translation is CASSLGWGSYEQYF.

The chain couples TRBV6-5 to TRBJ1-5, with D tentatively TRBD1 (5 bases). This CDR3 spans 15 amino acids. Germline-derived CDR1 and CDR2 are MNHEY and SVGAGI. Trimming took 6 bases from V and 1 from J, leaving 13 bases between them. The CDR3 is CASSPGGISNQPQHF. The CDR3 DNA reads as TGTGCCAGCAGCCCCGGGGGGATAAGCAATCAGCCCCAGCATTTT.

The chain links TRBV6-5 to TRBJ1-2, with a weak D call TRBD1 (6 bases). Germline V gene lookup returns CDR1 MNHEY and CDR2 SVGAGI. CDR3 size: 13 residues. With 5 bases removed from V and 3 bases from J, the gap between germline ends came to 10 bases. The CDR3 sequence is CASSKRGYYGYTF. CDR3 DNA sequence: TGTGCCAGCAGTAAAAGGGGGTACTATGGCTACACCTTC.

The rearrangement links TRBV28 to TRBJ2-2; D not resolved. This CDR3 is 11 amino acids long. CDR1 and CDR2 (germline): MDHEN, SYDVKM. V was clipped by 8 bases and J by 6 bases, with 7 bases between them. The CDR3 coding sequence is TGTGCCAGCTCCGGGCCCGGGGAGCTGTTTTTT. It is translated as CASSGPGELFF.

The chain links TRBV27 to TRBJ1-2, with a possible D match to TRBD1 (5 bases). The CDR3 covers 14 residues. The V gene's germline CDR1 is MNHEY and CDR2 SMNVEV (reference sequence). Trimming shortened V by 5 bases and J by 3 bases, and 13 bases separated the two germline ends. The CDR3 nucleotides read TGTGCCAGCAGTCCGGGACTGATTGACTATGGCTACACCTTC. Amino acids: CASSPGLIDYGYTF.

The table lists this clone with a count of one. The CDR3 region is CASSQLVGQYYGYTF. The CDR3 DNA reads as TGCGCCAGCAGTCAATTAGTGGGACAGTACTATGGCTACACCTTC. The V gene is TRBV5-1, the J gene TRBJ1-2, with 7 bases identical to TRBD1. The CDR3 loop spans 15 amino acids. The junction had 10 bases not matched to a gene; V was cut back by 5 bases and J by 3 bases. The germline gives CDR1 SGHRS, CDR2 YFSETQ.

This chain connects TRBV7-6 to TRBJ2-7, with TRBD2 matching over 11 bases. The CDR3 consists of 15 residues. Unmatched junction bases numbered 9, after V lost 5 bases and J lost 6 bases. The germline gives CDR1 SGHVS, CDR2 FNYEAQ. CDR3 region: CASSKHSGGVVEQYF. CDR3 nucleotides: TGTGCCAGCAGCAAACATAGCGGGGGGGTGGTCGAGCAGTACTTC.

The chain has TRBV12-3 or TRBV12-4 and TRBJ1-6; D is unresolved. V lost 4 bases, J lost 9 bases, and 7 bases lay in between. This CDR3 comprises 12 residues. The DNA of the CDR3 is TGTGCCAGCAGTTCCGTTGGTTCACCCCTCCACTTT. This codes for CASSSVGSPLHF.

This chain connects TRBV27 to TRBJ1-1, with TRBD1 identical over 7 bases. V shed 5 bases and J 3 bases; nucleotides not matched to a gene: 3. The CDR3 loop spans 13 amino acids. Germline CDR1 MNHEY, CDR2 SMNVEV (reference sequence). The CDR3 loop is CASSRQGDTEAFF. The CDR3 DNA is TGTGCCAGCAGTCGACAGGGAGACACTGAAGCTTTCTTT.

This clone was picked up a small number of times. The V call is TRBV29-1, the J call TRBJ2-6, with D hard to call. The CDR3 is 16 residues long. With 3 bases removed from V and 0 bases from J, the gap between germline ends came to 12 bases. Germline values: CDR1 SQVTM, CDR2 ANQGSEA. The CDR3 DNA is TGCAGCGTTGAGGGCCTCGTCGACTCTGGGGCCAACGTCCTGACTTTC. Translating it yields CSVEGLVDSGANVLTF.

The chain is built from TRBV7-3 and TRBJ1-3; 10 nucleotides line up with TRBD1. The trim removed 1 base at V and 6 bases at J, leaving 9 bases unmatched. The CDR3 extends over 17 amino acids. Germline V gene sequence: CDR1 SGHTA, CDR2 FQGTGA. The CDR3 nucleotides read TGTGCCAGCAGCTTAAGTCCTGGGACAGGGGCCGAAAACACCATATATTTT. It specifies CASSLSPGTGAENTIYF.